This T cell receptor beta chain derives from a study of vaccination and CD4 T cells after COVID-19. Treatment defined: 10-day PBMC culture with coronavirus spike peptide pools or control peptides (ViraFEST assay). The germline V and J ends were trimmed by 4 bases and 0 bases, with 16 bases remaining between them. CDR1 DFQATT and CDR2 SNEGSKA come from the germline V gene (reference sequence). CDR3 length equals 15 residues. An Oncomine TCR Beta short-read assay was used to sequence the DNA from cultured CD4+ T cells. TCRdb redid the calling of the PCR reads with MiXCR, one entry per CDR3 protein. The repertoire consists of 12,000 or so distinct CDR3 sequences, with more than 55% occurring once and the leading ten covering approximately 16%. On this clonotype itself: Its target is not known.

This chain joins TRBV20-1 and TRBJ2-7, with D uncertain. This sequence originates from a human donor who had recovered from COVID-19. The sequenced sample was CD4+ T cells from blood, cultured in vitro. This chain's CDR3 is CSAKPLLGNSYEQYF. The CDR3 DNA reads TGCAGTGCTAAGCCACTGCTAGGGAACTCCTACGAGCAGTACTTC.